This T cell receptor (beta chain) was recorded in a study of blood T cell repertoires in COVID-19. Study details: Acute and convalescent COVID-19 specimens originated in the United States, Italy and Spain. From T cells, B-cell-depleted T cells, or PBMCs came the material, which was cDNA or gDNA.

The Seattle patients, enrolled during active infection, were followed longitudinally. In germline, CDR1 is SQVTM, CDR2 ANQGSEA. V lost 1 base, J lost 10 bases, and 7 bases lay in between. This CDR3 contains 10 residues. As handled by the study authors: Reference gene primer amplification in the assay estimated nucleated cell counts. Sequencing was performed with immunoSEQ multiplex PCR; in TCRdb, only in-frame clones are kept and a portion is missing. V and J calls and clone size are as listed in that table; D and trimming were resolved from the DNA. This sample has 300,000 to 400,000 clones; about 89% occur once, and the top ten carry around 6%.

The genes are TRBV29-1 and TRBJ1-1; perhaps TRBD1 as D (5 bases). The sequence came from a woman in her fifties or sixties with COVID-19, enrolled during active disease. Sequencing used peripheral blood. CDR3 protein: CSVEGRGAFF. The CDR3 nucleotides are TGCAGCGTTGAAGGAAGGGGAGCTTTCTTT.